This T cell receptor (beta chain) was identified in a study of shared clonotypes between healthy human individuals. Regarding the study as a whole: Among several donors, roughly 5% of naive CD4 clonotypes were found in common.

As regards this clone: What it recognizes is unknown.

Sequencing used immunoSEQ multiplex PCR; TCRdb keeps in-frame clones, though not all of them. The sample yields a few million clones, 85% to 95% seen once. V was trimmed by 4 bases and J by 1 base, leaving 18 bases between them. Germline V gene data show CDR1 as SGHRS and CDR2 as YFSETQ. The CDR3 has 17 amino acids. Donors comprised only Caucasian adults living in Nashville, Tennessee. The chain joins TRBV5-1 to TRBJ2-1; possibly TRBD1 for D (7 bases). This clonotype was sampled from a man between 18 and 35 years old in good health. Some clones in this sample may be carry-over from other donors' samples. Sequenced: naive CD4+ T cells from PBMCs. Subset given: CD45RA+ positively selected. CDR3 sequence (DNA): TGCGCCAGCAGCCGGAACGCGGGACAGCAATCCTACAATGAGCAGTTCTTC. Translating gives CASSRNAGQQSYNEQFF.